Presented here are 23 T cell receptor beta chains from one specimen sequenced in a study of glioma-infiltrating T cells. Amplification of TCR alpha and beta CDR3 regions from RNA used iRepertoire nested multiplex PCR. TCRdb used MiXCR to reprocess the multiplex PCR reads, holding one entry per CDR3 protein. The data contain 44,000 or so distinct CDR3 sequences, approximately 20% of them singletons. The specimen sequenced was glioma tissue, nonneoplastic brain tissue, or PBMCs (not recorded which). These receptors were taken from a human donor with low-grade glioma or glioblastoma, undergoing nonglioma brain surgery, or in good health (not recorded which).

As for this clonotype: The germline gene is not matched at one end of the junction; a read error may be the cause. The chain has TRBV12-3 or TRBV12-4 and TRBJ2-2, with 8 bases that match TRBD1. The CDR3 has 16 amino acids. The CDR3 is CVSNRKDRVNTGELFF. The CDR3 DNA follows: TGTGTCAGCAACCGAAAGGACAGGGTGAACACCGGGGAGCTGTTTTTT.

As to this clonotype: This sequence may be a read error, since a much larger clone differs from it by one base. The V call is TRBV28, the J call TRBJ2-1; 7 bases match TRBD1. The CDR3 is made up of 16 amino acids. Germline CDR1 is MDHEN and CDR2 is SYDVKM. With 7 bases clipped from V and 3 bases from J, the junction kept 12 bases outside the gene matches. Here the CDR3 DNA reads TGTGCCAGCACCCAACCGGGACAGAGCTACTACAATGAGCAGTTCTTC. This codes for CASTQPGQSYYNEQFF.

As regards this clonotype: At one end the junction does not follow the germline gene, possibly because of a read error. V usage is TRBV6-1 and J usage is TRBJ2-7, with D tentatively TRBD1 (7 bases). The CDR3 has 16 residues. The germline gives CDR1 MNHNS, CDR2 SASEGT. CDR3 sequence: CAISEITTGTGVEQYF. The CDR3 nucleotides read TGTGCCATCAGTGAGATTACGACAGGGACGGGGGTCGAGCAGTACTTC.

In its sample, this clonotype was seen many times. This chain uses TRBV6-2 or TRBV6-3 with TRBJ2-6; D unresolved. The CDR3 sequence is 14 residues long. Germline V gives CDR1 MNHEY, CDR2 SVGEGT. With 2 bases removed from V and 0 bases from J, the gap between germline ends came to 2 bases. The CDR3 DNA reads as TGTGCCAGCAGTTACAACTCTGGGGCCAACGTCCTGACTTTC. Translated, it gives CASSYNSGANVLTF.

This clonotype was observed a few times. The chain couples TRBV29-1 to TRBJ1-2; unclear D gene. Trimming pared 3 bases from V and 0 bases from J, leaving 5 bases between. CDR1 SQVTM and CDR2 ANQGSEA come from the germline V gene. CDR3 size: 12 residues. The CDR3 sequence: CSVDPTNYGYTF. The CDR3 bases are TGCAGCGTTGACCCAACTAACTATGGCTACACCTTC.

Many counts were recorded for this clonotype. The chain has TRBV2 and TRBJ2-7; 13 nucleotides match TRBD2. From germline, CDR1 is SNHLY and CDR2 FYNNEI. The CDR3 runs 17 residues. V shed 4 bases and J 0 bases; nucleotides not matched to a gene: 6. The CDR3 here is CASSAGTSGVFSYEQYF. The CDR3 coding sequence is TGTGCCAGCAGTGCCGGGACTAGCGGGGTGTTCTCCTACGAGCAGTACTTC.

In this sample, this clonotype turned up many times. The rearrangement links TRBV5-1 to TRBJ1-1; D possibly corresponds to TRBD1 (5 bases). Trimming removed 0 bases from V and 4 bases from J, with 13 bases in between. Germline assignment: CDR1 SGHRS and CDR2 YFSETQ. This CDR3 has 15 amino acids. The CDR3 reads CASSLEPQGSTEAFF. DNA of the CDR3: TGCGCCAGCAGCTTGGAACCCCAGGGAAGCACTGAAGCTTTCTTT.

The chain's CDR3 is CASSSQGWTGELFF. DNA of the CDR3: TGTGCCAGTAGCTCGCAGGGGTGGACCGGGGAGCTGTTTTTT. The chain uses TRBV19 and TRBJ2-2, with a weak D call TRBD1 (6 bases). The CDR3 length is 14 residues. Looked up from germline, CDR1 is LNHDA and CDR2 is SQIVND (reference sequence). The V end was cut by 6 bases, the J end by 5 bases, with 13 bases between.

This clonotype is medium-sized in the sample. The chain employs TRBV27 and TRBJ1-6, with D hard to call. Germline CDR1 is MNHEY and CDR2 is SMNVEV (reference sequence). This CDR3 has 10 amino acids. Trimming shortened V by 11 bases and J by 11 bases, and 10 bases separated the two germline ends. The CDR3 bases are TGTGCCGGATTCAGTCCACCCCTCCACTTT. Protein product: CAGFSPPLHF.

This clonotype was counted ten times or more. This chain uses TRBV19 with TRBJ1-2; D perhaps matches TRBD1 (5 bases). CDR3 length: 14 residues. Trimming removed 7 bases from V and 8 bases from J, with 20 bases in between. The germline CDR1 and CDR2 sequences are LNHDA and SQIVND (reference sequence). The CDR3 loop reads CASTPSGAGEGYTF. CDR3 DNA sequence: TGTGCCAGTACTCCTTCAGGAGCGGGGGAAGGCTACACCTTC.

For this clonotype: A junction boundary mismatches the germline segment, possibly from a read error. In nucleotides, the CDR3 is TGTGCCAGCAGTTATGAGACAGGCAATCGGCCCCAGCATTTT. Translated, it gives CASSYETGNRPQHF. V and J are TRBV28 and TRBJ1-5; TRBD1 might be the D (6 bases). Germline V gene lookup returns CDR1 MDHEN and CDR2 SYDVKM. CDR3 size: 14 residues.

This clonotype has ten or more counts. The rearrangement uses TRBV7-6 and TRBJ1-1; D ambiguous. This CDR3 is 14 amino acids long. The V end lost 5 bases, the J end lost 4 bases, and 14 bases lay between the germline ends. Germline V gives CDR1 SGHVS, CDR2 FNYEAQ. CDR3 in amino acids: CASSPQIVGTEAFF. The CDR3 DNA sequence: TGTGCCAGCAGCCCCCAGATAGTGGGCACTGAAGCTTTCTTT.

This clonotype was recorded at least ten times. This chain links TRBV20-1 with TRBJ2-3, with D perhaps TRBD1 or TRBD2 (6 bases each). The CDR3 length is 17 residues. Germline CDR1 and CDR2: DFQATT and SNEGSKA (reference sequence). The germline V and J ends were trimmed by 2 bases and 2 bases, with 20 bases remaining between them. CDR3: CSARTSSGGGFTDTQYF. CDR3 nucleotides: TGCAGTGCTAGAACGTCTTCAGGAGGGGGGTTCACAGATACGCAGTATTTT.

This clonotype was counted at least ten times. V gene TRBV5-1 combines with J gene TRBJ1-3; TRBD1 is a possible D gene (6 bases). In germline, CDR1 is SGHRS, CDR2 YFSETQ. This CDR3 contains 18 residues. Trimming removed 2 bases from V and 3 bases from J, with 21 bases in between. The CDR3 DNA sequence: TGCGCCAGCAGCTTAACAGGGCCTACAACGAGGGATGGAAACACCATATATTTT. Protein product: CASSLTGPTTRDGNTIYF.

The rearrangement uses TRBV30 and TRBJ1-3; D remains ambiguous. Germline assignment: CDR1 GTSNPN and CDR2 SVGIG (reference sequence). Trimming took 4 bases from V and 0 from J, leaving 13 bases between them. The CDR3 spans 15 residues. CDR3 loop: CAWTGGATSGNTIYF. In DNA form, the CDR3 reads TGTGCCTGGACAGGAGGAGCGACCTCTGGAAACACCATATATTTT.

The rearrangement links TRBV7-3 to TRBJ2-1; 11 bases are a match to TRBD2. Germline lookup yields CDR1 SGHTA and CDR2 FQGTGA. The CDR3 extends over 15 amino acids. Germline trimming cut 5 bases from V and 10 bases from J; bases unmatched to any gene: 10. DNA for the CDR3: TGTGCCAGCAGCGAACTAGCGGGAGTCACAAGGGAGCAGTTCTTC. Amino acid sequence: CASSELAGVTREQFF.

The sample holds a few counts of this clonotype. This chain joins TRBV7-9 and TRBJ2-3, with 7 bases fitting TRBD2. V was clipped by 4 bases and J by 6 bases; unmatched bases: 4. The CDR3 has 13 amino acids. Germline CDR1 and CDR2: SEHNR and FQNEAQ (reference sequence). CDR3 coding DNA: TGTGCCAGCAGCTCGGTAGCGGGCGATACGCAGTATTTT. This codes for CASSSVAGDTQYF.

Turning to this clonotype: Its ends do not fully match the called genes, so a read error is possible. The rearrangement links TRBV29-1 to TRBJ1-1; D gene ambiguous. The V gene's germline CDR1 is SQVTM and CDR2 ANQGSEA. This CDR3 has 13 amino acids. This chain's CDR3 is CSAPGGSNTEALF. CDR3 nucleotide sequence: TGCAGCGCGCCGGGCGGCTCGAACACTGAAGCTTTATTT.

This clonotype was seen ten or more times. The chain links TRBV7-2 to TRBJ1-1; perhaps TRBD1 as D (5 bases). This CDR3 has 14 amino acids. V lost 1 base and J 0 bases, leaving 6 bases between the germline ends. Per germline, CDR1 SGHTA and CDR2 FQGNSA. CDR3 DNA sequence: TGTGCCAGCAGCTTAGGCAGGGTGAACACTGAAGCTTTCTTT. Its translation is CASSLGRVNTEAFF.

This clonotype was recorded many times. CDR3 bases: TGTGCCAGCAGCCCTAGCTACGGCACAGATACGCAGTATTTT. As protein: CASSPSYGTDTQYF. The V gene is TRBV11-2, the J gene TRBJ2-3; possibly TRBD2 for D (5 bases). V was trimmed by 5 bases and J by 1 base, leaving 10 bases between them. CDR1 is SGHAT and CDR2 is FQNNGV in the germline V gene. CDR3 length equals 14 residues.

Concerning this clonotype: The missing conserved phenylalanine or tryptophan at the end of this CDR3 makes a read error likely. The chain recombines TRBV20-1 with TRBJ1-5; 7 bases are shared with TRBD1. This CDR3 spans 14 amino acids. The V gene's germline CDR1 is DFQATT and CDR2 SNEGSKA (reference sequence). The CDR3 bases are TGCAGTGCTGTTGGGACAGCCGGCAATCAGCCTCAGCATCTT. Its translation is CSAVGTAGNQPQHL.

Ten or more counts support this clonotype. The chain joins TRBV18 to TRBJ1-2; the D is unclear. The germline gives CDR1 KGHSH, CDR2 LQKENI. The CDR3 length is 13 residues. Trimming removed 3 bases from V and 4 bases from J, with 9 bases in between. CDR3 sequence (DNA): TGTGCCAGCTCACCGGGTCCCCTCTATGGCTACACCTTC. Amino acids: CASSPGPLYGYTF. The full variable domain, in which reference TRBV18 and TRBJ1-2 provide the parts outside the CDR3, is NAGVMQNPRHLVRRRGQEARLRCSPMKGHSHVYWYRQLPEEGLKFMVYLQKENIIDESGMPKERFSAEFPKEGPSILRIQQVVRGDSAAYFCASSPGPLYGYTFGSGTRLTVV.

J is TRBJ2-2 and V is TRBV30; D gene unclear. CDR3 length: 13 amino acids. Germline assignment: CDR1 GTSNPN and CDR2 SVGIG (reference sequence). V was pared by 0 bases and J by 1 base, with 3 bases between. For the CDR3, the DNA is TGTGCCTGGAGTGTCTGGAACACCGGGGAGCTGTTTTTT. Its translation: CAWSVWNTGELFF.